This entry lists 32 T cell receptor beta chains sequenced from one sample in a study of T cell responses to AZD1222 COVID-19 vaccine. The assay was immunoSEQ multiplex PCR, and TCRdb's table has in-frame clones only and misses some. The data show more than 60,000 clones, 84% seen once. Sequencing was performed on peripheral blood, taken on day 0 of AZD1222 vaccination. Receptors were obtained from an adult in good health.

This chain joins TRBV11-2 and TRBJ2-5, with D possibly TRBD2 on 6 matching bases. The germline CDR1 and CDR2 sequences are SGHAT and FQNNGV. The V gene lost 4 bases and the J gene lost 5 bases, with 17 bases spanning the gap. This CDR3 region has 15 residues. CDR3 in DNA: TGTGCCAGCAGCTGGGGGGTAGGGAGCTTGGAGACCCAGTACTTC. Residues: CASSWGVGSLETQYF.

The rearrangement links TRBV6-5 to TRBJ1-2, with no clear D. In germline, CDR1 is MNHEY, CDR2 SVGAGI. Trimming stripped 0 bases from V and 5 bases from J, with 10 bases between. This CDR3 has 14 amino acids. The DNA for the CDR3 is TGTGCCAGCAGTTACTCAGAGGGTGGTTATGGCTACACCTTC. It is translated as CASSYSEGGYGYTF.

V is TRBV6-5 and J is TRBJ1-2; D remains unclear. V lost 10 bases to trimming and J lost 0 bases, with 12 bases between them. Germline assignment: CDR1 MNHEY and CDR2 SVGAGI. The CDR3 spans 13 residues. The CDR3 bases are TGTGCCATCTCGTCTCCTACTAACTATGGCTACACCTTC. Protein product: CAISSPTNYGYTF.

Of note for this clone: Other DNA variants within this sample encode the same CDR3. The chain joins TRBV28 to TRBJ2-3; 9 nucleotides match TRBD1. The trim removed 3 bases at V and 2 bases at J, leaving 6 bases unmatched. The CDR3 totals 16 residues. The V gene's germline CDR1 is MDHEN and CDR2 SYDVKM. CDR3 sequence reads: CASSLTGGGDTDTQYF. The CDR3 DNA reads TGTGCCAGCAGTTTGACAGGGGGGGGAGACACAGATACGCAGTATTTT.

V and J are TRBV7-6 and TRBJ2-3, with TRBD2 identical over 12 bases. Trimming cost V 2 bases and J 4 bases; bases outside gene matches: 13. The CDR3 has 19 residues. The germline CDR1 and CDR2 sequences are SGHVS and FNYEAQ. This CDR3 reads CASSLYAPTSGSGPDTQYF. In nucleotides, the CDR3 is TGTGCCAGCAGCTTATATGCCCCGACTAGCGGGAGTGGCCCAGATACGCAGTATTTT.

The chain recombines TRBV6-1 with TRBJ1-6; D gene unclear. V was cut by 0 bases and J by 17 bases, with 14 bases left in between. Germline loops: CDR1 MNHNS, CDR2 SASEGT. The CDR3 is 13 residues long. In DNA, the CDR3 is TGTGCCAGCAGTGAAGCTTTAGGTCTAGTAGTCCACTTT. Translation gives CASSEALGLVVHF.

A single count supports this clone. The chain combines TRBV19 with TRBJ1-1; D is uncertain. The CDR3 has 13 amino acids. V shed 7 bases and J shed 6 bases, with 15 bases lying between them. From germline, CDR1 is LNHDA and CDR2 SQIVND (reference sequence). This chain's CDR3 is CASTLNEVAEAFF. Here the CDR3 DNA reads TGTGCCAGTACCCTTAATGAGGTGGCTGAAGCTTTCTTT. Using reference TRBV19 and TRBJ1-1 for the parts outside the CDR3, the full variable domain is DGGITQSPKYLFRKEGQNVTLSCEQNLNHDAMYWYRQDPGQGLRLIYYSQIVNDFQKGDIAEGYSVSREKKESFPLTVTSAQKNPTAFYLCASTLNEVAEAFFGQGTRLTVV.

V usage is TRBV11-2 and J usage is TRBJ1-4; no clear D gene. The V end lost 0 bases, the J end lost 8 bases, and 7 bases lay between the germline ends. The CDR3 extends over 13 amino acids. Germline V CDR1 and CDR2: SGHAT, FQNNGV. The CDR3 is CASSLDVGEKLFF. CDR3 DNA sequence: TGTGCCAGCAGCTTAGATGTGGGGGAAAAACTGTTTTTT.

The V gene is TRBV11-3, the J gene TRBJ2-7, with TRBD2 as a possible D gene (6 bases). V lost 5 bases, J lost 2 bases, and 10 bases lay in between. Looked up from germline, CDR1 is SGHNT and CDR2 is YENEEA. CDR3 length: 13 amino acids. The CDR3 region has the DNA TGTGCCAGCAGCGTTAGCGGACCCTACGAGCAGTACGTC. Protein: CASSVSGPYEQYV.

The V call is TRBV7-3, the J call TRBJ1-1, with D unclear. Germline V gene data show CDR1 as SGHTA and CDR2 as FQGTGA. The length of the CDR3 is 14 residues. The ends were cut back, 4 bases at V and 0 bases at J, with 9 bases in the middle. The CDR3 loop is CASSSPGMNTEAFF. The CDR3 DNA follows: TGTGCCAGCAGCTCCCCTGGCATGAACACTGAAGCTTTCTTT.

Only one count was recorded for this clone. This rearrangement joins TRBV24-1 to TRBJ2-1; tentatively, D is TRBD2 (6 bases). Trimming cost V 9 bases and J 9 bases, with 17 bases left between them. The CDR3 is 13 amino acids. Germline CDR1 KGHDR, CDR2 SFDVKD. DNA of the CDR3: TGTGCCACCGATGTAGCGTTGGGGGGTGAGCAGTTCTTC. Its translation: CATDVALGGEQFF.

This chain links TRBV3-1 (or the pseudogene TRBV3-2) with TRBJ2-1, with 7 bases fitting TRBD2. Trimming cost V 3 bases and J 0 bases; bases outside gene matches: 8. The CDR3 extends over 17 amino acids. From germline, CDR1 is LGHDT and CDR2 YNNKEL (reference sequence). The CDR3 DNA follows: TGTGCCAGCAGCCAGCCCGAGGGAGGGAGCTCCTACAATGAGCAGTTCTTC. Protein: CASSQPEGGSSYNEQFF.

V gene TRBV5-6 combines with J gene TRBJ2-3; maybe TRBD2 (5 bases). The CDR3 is made up of 12 amino acids. Trimming took 9 bases from V and 4 from J, leaving 12 bases between them. Germline CDR1 SGHDT, CDR2 YYEEEE. CDR3 sequence (DNA): TGTGCCACCGGACTCAGCTCAGATACGCAGTATTTT. It is translated as CATGLSSDTQYF.

This clone was observed a handful of times. This sequence joins TRBV30 and TRBJ1-5, with D perhaps matching TRBD1 (5 bases). V was trimmed by 3 bases and J by 6 bases, leaving 21 bases between them. Germline CDR1 GTSNPN, CDR2 SVGIG (reference sequence). The length of the CDR3 is 16 residues. DNA for the CDR3: TGTGCCTGGAGCGGGGTCGAGGGGATTTGGGGTCAGCCCCAGCATTTT. It is translated as CAWSGVEGIWGQPQHF. Filled out from reference TRBV30 and TRBJ1-5, the complete variable domain reads SQTIHQWPATLVQPVGSPLSLECTVEGTSNPNLYWYRQAAGRGLQLLFYSVGIGQISSEVPQNLSASRPQDRQFILSSKKLLLSDSGFYLCAWSGVEGIWGQPQHFGDGTRLSIL.

The chain recombines TRBV6-2 or TRBV6-3 with TRBJ2-1; TRBD2 matches at 8 bases. Unmatched junction bases numbered 9, after V lost 4 bases and J lost 4 bases. Germline CDR1 reads MNHEY; CDR2 reads SVGEGT. The CDR3 spans 16 residues. Here the CDR3 DNA reads TGTGCCAGCAGTTCAGCGGGAGAGCTGGAGTACAATGAGCAGTTCTTC. This codes for CASSSAGELEYNEQFF.

V is TRBV12-3 or TRBV12-4 and J is TRBJ2-5; D is unresolved. The germline V and J ends were trimmed by 3 bases and 2 bases, with 4 bases remaining between them. There are 12 residues in the CDR3. CDR3 loop: CASSFAQETQYF. CDR3 nucleotides: TGTGCCAGCAGTTTTGCTCAAGAGACCCAGTACTTC.

V is TRBV28 and J is TRBJ2-3; 7 bases align to TRBD1. This CDR3 has 14 amino acids. Germline V gene lookup returns CDR1 MDHEN and CDR2 SYDVKM. V trimming: 2 bases; J trimming: 1 base; junction bases outside the gene matches: 0. In nucleotides, the CDR3 is TGTGCCAGCAGTTTAACAGGGGGCACAGATACGCAGTATTTT. Translated: CASSLTGGTDTQYF.

The J gene is TRBJ2-5, the V gene TRBV4-3; D is ambiguous. Germline V CDR1 and CDR2: LGHNA, YSLEER. The CDR3 runs to 13 residues. V gave up 0 bases and J gave up 5 bases, with 7 bases separating them. The CDR3: CASSQEGWETQYF. CDR3 sequence (DNA): TGCGCCAGCAGCCAAGAGGGGTGGGAGACCCAGTACTTC.

This chain connects TRBV3-1 (or the pseudogene TRBV3-2) to TRBJ1-6; 10 bases match TRBD1. The CDR3 runs 15 residues. Germline CDR1 LGHDT, CDR2 YNNKEL (reference sequence). V trimming: 4 bases; J trimming: 8 bases; junction bases outside the gene matches: 5. The CDR3 reads CASSRTGTGDSPLHF. CDR3 in DNA: TGTGCCAGCAGCCGTACCGGGACAGGGGATTCACCCCTCCACTTT.

The rearrangement links TRBV19 to TRBJ1-6; D is uncertain. The germline V gene encodes CDR1 LNHDA and CDR2 SQIVND (reference sequence). CDR3 length: 14 residues. The V end lost 2 bases, the J end lost 8 bases, and 10 bases lay between the germline ends. CDR3 protein: CASSIQRGDSPLHF. The CDR3 bases are TGTGCCAGTAGTATACAGCGCGGGGATTCACCCCTCCACTTT.

The CDR3 DNA reads as TGTGCCAGCACCGATTACCCGGGAGCACCCTATGGCTACACCTTC. Translating it yields CASTDYPGAPYGYTF. The V call is TRBV27, the J call TRBJ1-2, with D uncertain. Per germline, CDR1 MNHEY and CDR2 SMNVEV (reference sequence). The CDR3 is 15 amino acids. V lost 7 bases and J 4 bases, leaving 19 bases between the germline ends.

This chain joins TRBV27 and TRBJ2-2, with D unresolved. With 6 bases removed from V and 2 bases from J, the gap between germline ends came to 19 bases. The germline CDR1 and CDR2 sequences are MNHEY and SMNVEV (reference sequence). This CDR3 spans 17 amino acids. CDR3 sequence (DNA): TGTGCCAGCAGACGGGCAAGGACCCTGATAAACACCGGGGAGCTGTTTTTT. Translating gives CASRRARTLINTGELFF.

This clone has only one observation. The genes are TRBV7-9 and TRBJ1-1; D unresolved. Germline values: CDR1 SEHNR, CDR2 FQNEAQ (reference sequence). The germline V and J ends were trimmed by 0 bases and 1 base, with 9 bases remaining between them. This CDR3 spans 15 amino acids. CDR3 sequence (DNA): TGTGCCAGCAGCTTAGCCCCGGACGGGAACACTGAAGCTTTCTTT. Encoded protein: CASSLAPDGNTEAFF.

This chain connects TRBV7-9 to TRBJ2-3; D gene unclear. CDR1 and CDR2 from the germline V gene are SEHNR and FQNEAQ (reference sequence). Trimming removed 2 bases from V and 0 bases from J, with 6 bases in between. This CDR3 has 14 residues. CDR3 protein: CASSLQPSTDTQYF. CDR3 in DNA: TGTGCCAGCAGCTTACAACCTAGCACAGATACGCAGTATTTT.

The V call is TRBV12-3 or TRBV12-4, the J call TRBJ1-5, with D possibly TRBD1 on 5 matching bases. The CDR3 spans 13 residues. V was cut by 7 bases and J by 6 bases, with 13 bases left in between. The CDR3 here is CASTLVQGQPQHF. Here the CDR3 DNA reads TGTGCCAGCACCCTTGTTCAGGGTCAGCCCCAGCATTTT.

This rearrangement joins TRBV6-5 to TRBJ2-7, with unresolved D. Trimming removed 5 bases from V and 2 bases from J, with 10 bases in between. CDR1 MNHEY and CDR2 SVGAGI come from the germline V gene. The CDR3 consists of 13 residues. This CDR3 reads CASSLGPTYEQYV. Written as DNA, the CDR3 is TGTGCCAGCAGTCTTGGGCCCACCTACGAGCAGTACGTC.

The rearrangement links TRBV29-1 to TRBJ1-2; weak D call: TRBD1 (6 bases). Germline V gives CDR1 SQVTM, CDR2 ANQGSEA. V lost 3 bases, J lost 1 base, and 9 bases lay in between. The CDR3 is 13 amino acids. The CDR3 spells CSVDRGGNYGYTF. The DNA of the CDR3 is TGCAGCGTTGACAGGGGAGGTAACTATGGCTACACCTTC.

The chain is built from TRBV6-2 or TRBV6-3 and TRBJ2-2; no definite D call. In germline, CDR1 is MNHEY, CDR2 SVGEGT. Trimming took off 0 bases at V and 2 bases at J, with 4 bases between the two ends. The CDR3 has 14 amino acids. The CDR3 DNA sequence: TGTGCCAGCAGTTACTCTGGTAACACCGGGGAGCTGTTTTTT. Translating it yields CASSYSGNTGELFF.

This clone was recorded once. The CDR3 spells CASSQGTGGAYNEKLFF. CDR3 nucleotides: TGCGCCAGCAGCCAAGGAACAGGGGGGGCCTATAATGAAAAACTGTTTTTT. This rearrangement joins TRBV4-3 to TRBJ1-4, with 8 bases aligning to TRBD1. This CDR3 comprises 17 residues. Trimming took 1 base from V and 4 from J; bases not matched to a gene: 8. Germline CDR1 reads LGHNA; CDR2 reads YSLEER.

This chain connects TRBV7-2 to TRBJ2-7; TRBD2 aligns across 14 bases. Per germline, CDR1 SGHTA and CDR2 FQGNSA. V trimming: 0 bases; J trimming: 4 bases; junction bases outside the gene matches: 2. The CDR3 runs to 16 residues. The DNA of the CDR3 is TGTGCCAGCAGCTTAGCGAGGACTAGCGGGAGGTACGAGCAGTACTTC. Translation gives CASSLARTSGRYEQYF.

This sequence joins TRBV24-1 and TRBJ2-1; D is perhaps TRBD1 (5 bases). The CDR3 runs 13 residues. V lost 6 bases to trimming and J lost 8 bases, with 13 bases between them. Germline loops: CDR1 KGHDR, CDR2 SFDVKD. The CDR3 nucleotides read TGTGCCACCAGTCCGATCCAAGGGGATGAGCAGTTCTTC. Its translation: CATSPIQGDEQFF.

This clone was counted only a few times. This sequence joins TRBV19 and TRBJ1-5, with 7 bases matching TRBD1. Germline CDR1 and CDR2: LNHDA and SQIVND (reference sequence). V shed 4 bases and J 0 bases; nucleotides not matched to a gene: 6. The CDR3 loop spans 16 amino acids. The CDR3 loop reads CASSTLTGNSNQPQHF. In nucleotides, the CDR3 is TGTGCCAGTAGTACTCTGACAGGGAATAGCAATCAGCCCCAGCATTTT.